These 2 T cell receptor beta chains were sequenced from one sample in a study of cytomegalovirus exposure and HLA in healthy donors (dated by TCRdb to about 2017). The library was prepared using the immunoSEQ multiplex PCR assay. TCRdb limited this immuneACCESS table to in-frame rearrangements with V and J called. A share of clones is missing; checked studies link under half to unresolved V genes, and the rest is unexplained. This sample holds fewer than 120,000 clones; 88% were observed only once. Of the sample, over 1.1% falls within the top ten clones. The specimen sequenced was PBMCs. The receptors here all came from a woman aged 25-40 years in good health and CMV-seropositive.

The V call is TRBV6-5, the J call TRBJ2-2; 7 bases line up with TRBD1. The germline CDR1 and CDR2 sequences are MNHEY and SVGAGI. The CDR3 extends over 13 amino acids. Losses at the gene ends were 2 bases for V and 8 bases for J; bases not matched to a gene: 2. The CDR3 sequence: CASSYRGRGELFF. The CDR3 coding sequence is TGTGCCAGCAGTTACAGGGGGCGTGGGGAGCTGTTTTTT.

The V gene is TRBV7-9, the J gene TRBJ2-1; 7 positions match TRBD1. This CDR3 spans 16 amino acids. V trimming: 3 bases; J trimming: 3 bases; junction bases outside the gene matches: 8. Germline CDR1 is SEHNR and CDR2 is FQNEAQ (reference sequence). CDR3 sequence: CASSFPPGQSYNEQFF. CDR3 sequence (DNA): TGTGCCAGCAGCTTTCCACCGGGACAGAGCTACAATGAGCAGTTCTTC. Supplemented by reference TRBV7-9 and TRBJ2-1, the full variable domain reads DTGVSQNPRHKITKRGQNVTFRCDPISEHNRLYWYRQTLGQGPEFLTYFQNEAQLEKSRLLSDRFSAERPKGSFSTLEIQRTEQGDSAMYLCASSFPPGQSYNEQFFGPGTRLTVL.